A single sample is the source of the 12 T cell receptor beta chains below, sequenced in a study of CD8+ T cells in alopecia areata. Extracted RNA was reverse transcribed, and the resulting cDNA served as sequencing template. Some clones are missing from TCRdb's copy, which holds only in-frame ones; the method was immunoSEQ multiplex PCR. Counted here are 150,000 to 200,000 clones, around three fifths occurring once; the ten biggest clones make up over 1%. Treatment defined: oral pan-JAK inhibitor, 5-10 mg twice daily. Sequences were derived from CD4+ T cells sorted from blood, sampled at week 24, from a patient treated with tofacitinib. The receptors originated from a human donor with alopecia areata.

V gene TRBV15 combines with J gene TRBJ2-5, with 9 bases that match TRBD1. Trimming at V came to 5 bases and at J to 4 bases, leaving 5 bases not matched to a gene. CDR1 is LNHNV, CDR2 YYDKDF, per germline (reference sequence). The CDR3 covers 14 residues. The CDR3 protein is CATSAQGAGETQYF. The CDR3 region has the DNA TGTGCCACCAGCGCACAGGGGGCGGGAGAGACCCAGTACTTC.

The chain couples TRBV1 to TRBJ2-7; TRBD1 reflects the table's D call only, with no check against the DNA. TRBV1 is a pseudogene. CDR3 size: 13 residues. The CDR3 is CTSSQAVTYEQYF. CDR3 in DNA: TGCACCAGCAGCCAAGCAGTAACCTACGAGCAGTACTTC.

The V call is TRBV20-1, the J call TRBJ1-1; no firm D call. The V gene lost 0 bases and the J gene lost 11 bases, with 10 bases spanning the gap. Per germline, CDR1 DFQATT and CDR2 SNEGSKA (reference sequence). This CDR3 region has 11 residues. As DNA, the CDR3 is TGCAGTGCTAGAGAACACCCTTGGGCTTTCTTT. Protein product: CSAREHPWAFF.

The chain has TRBV20-1 and TRBJ2-3; D unresolved. The germline V and J ends were trimmed by 3 bases and 6 bases, with 7 bases remaining between them. Germline CDR1 reads DFQATT; CDR2 reads SNEGSKA (reference sequence). This CDR3 is 11 amino acids long. CDR3 loop: CSARISDTQYF. CDR3 DNA sequence: TGCAGTGCTAGGATCTCGGATACGCAGTATTTT.

This chain connects TRBV27 to TRBJ1-4; 8 bases match TRBD1. This CDR3 spans 13 amino acids. V lost 7 bases and J lost 5; bases outside the gene matches: 3. CDR1 MNHEY and CDR2 SMNVEV come from the germline V gene (reference sequence). This CDR3 reads CASTGQGNEKLFF. CDR3 DNA sequence: TGTGCCAGCACCGGACAGGGAAATGAAAAACTGTTTTTT. Looking up the rest from reference TRBV27 and TRBJ1-4 gives the full variable domain: EAQVTQNPRYLITVTGKKLTVTCSQNMNHEYMSWYRQDPGLGLRQIYYSMNVEVTDKGDVPEGYKVSRKEKRNFPLILESPSPNQTSLYFCASTGQGNEKLFFGSGTQLSVL.

V and J are TRBV30 and TRBJ2-5; no clear D. V was clipped by 5 bases and J by 5 bases, with 15 bases between them. The CDR3 runs to 13 residues. The germline gives CDR1 GTSNPN, CDR2 SVGIG (reference sequence). CDR3 region: CAWSRQVAETQYF. The CDR3 DNA reads as TGTGCCTGGTCCAGGCAGGTGGCGGAGACCCAGTACTTC.

This clone showed up just a few times. The chain uses TRBV29-1 and TRBJ1-1, with D perhaps matching TRBD1 (5 bases). The CDR3 loop spans 13 amino acids. Germline V lookup: CDR1 SQVTM, CDR2 ANQGSEA. The V and J ends lost 5 bases and 0 bases respectively, with 10 bases between them. CDR3 sequence: CSVLGQVNTEAFF. The CDR3 bases are TGCAGCGTTTTGGGGCAAGTGAACACTGAAGCTTTCTTT.

V and J are TRBV29-1 and TRBJ2-7; tentative D call: TRBD1 (5 bases). The CDR3 consists of 12 residues. The V gene's germline CDR1 is SQVTM and CDR2 ANQGSEA. Trimming removed 6 bases from V and 0 bases from J, with 9 bases in between. The CDR3 loop reads CSVMTDSYEQYF. The CDR3 DNA reads as TGCAGCGTCATGACAGACTCCTACGAGCAGTACTTC.

In its sample, this clone was seen a few times. The chain couples TRBV7-3 to TRBJ2-1; D is possibly TRBD1 (6 bases). The CDR3 runs 16 residues. The germline V gene encodes CDR1 SGHTA and CDR2 FQGTGA. V lost 5 bases to trimming and J lost 0 bases, with 14 bases between them. In DNA form, the CDR3 reads TGTGCCAGCAGCCCTTGGACAGATAGCTCCTACAATGAGCAGTTCTTC. Translating gives CASSPWTDSSYNEQFF. The full variable domain, its missing parts supplied by reference TRBV7-3 and TRBJ2-1, is GAGVSQTPSNKVTEKGKYVELRCDPISGHTALYWYRQSLGQGPEFLIYFQGTGAADDSGLPNDRFFAVRPEGSVSTLKIQRTERGDSAVYLCASSPWTDSSYNEQFFGPGTRLTVL.

This clone was counted a few times. The chain has TRBV7-2 and TRBJ1-6; 9 bases agree with TRBD1. Trimming cost V 5 bases and J 10 bases; bases outside gene matches: 12. Germline-derived CDR1 and CDR2 are SGHTA and FQGNSA. This CDR3 is built from 16 residues. The CDR3 region is CASSEQGAIGMSPLHF. The CDR3 region has the DNA TGTGCCAGCAGCGAACAGGGGGCGATCGGAATGTCACCCCTCCACTTT.

The chain uses TRBV30 and TRBJ1-2; D is undetermined. Looked up from germline, CDR1 is GTSNPN and CDR2 is SVGIG (reference sequence). Between the trimmed V and J ends, which lost 5 bases and 4 bases, there was a span of 14 bases. The length of the CDR3 is 13 residues. The CDR3 sequence: CAWDLPVSYGYTF. CDR3 bases: TGTGCCTGGGACCTTCCGGTCAGCTATGGCTACACCTTC.

The chain joins TRBV2 to TRBJ2-5, with 7 bases fitting TRBD1. This CDR3 comprises 14 residues. The ends lost 6 bases at V and 2 bases at J; junction bases unmatched: 6. CDR1 and CDR2 (germline): SNHLY, FYNNEI. DNA for the CDR3: TGTGCCAGCAGGAGGGGGACAGTACAAGAGACCCAGTACTTC. This sequence encodes CASRRGTVQETQYF. The whole variable domain, filled in from reference TRBV2 and TRBJ2-5, reads EPEVTQTPSHQVTQMGQEVILRCVPISNHLYFYWYRQILGQKVEFLVSFYNNEISEKSEIFDDQFSVERPDGSNFTLKIRSTKLEDSAMYFCASRRGTVQETQYFGPGTRLLVL.